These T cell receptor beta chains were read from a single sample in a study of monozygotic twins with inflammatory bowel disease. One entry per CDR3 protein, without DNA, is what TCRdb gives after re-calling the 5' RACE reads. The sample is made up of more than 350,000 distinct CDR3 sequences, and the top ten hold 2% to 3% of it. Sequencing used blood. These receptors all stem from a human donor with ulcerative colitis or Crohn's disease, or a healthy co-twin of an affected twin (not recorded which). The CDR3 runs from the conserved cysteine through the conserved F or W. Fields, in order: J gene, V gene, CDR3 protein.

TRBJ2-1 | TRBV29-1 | CSVDGGRGLYNEQFF
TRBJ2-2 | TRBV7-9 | CASSQKSNTGELFF
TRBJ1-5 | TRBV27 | CASSLQGLDGTQHF
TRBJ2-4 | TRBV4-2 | CASSQDREESKNIQYF
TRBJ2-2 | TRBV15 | CATETGTGRAGELFF
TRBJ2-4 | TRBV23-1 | CASSRFEARPKNIQYF
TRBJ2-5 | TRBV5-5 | CASSLLTGLSETQYF
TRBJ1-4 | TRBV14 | CASSPLEDRGEKLFF
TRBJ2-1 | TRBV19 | CASSIKGPGYNEQFF
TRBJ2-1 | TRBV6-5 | CASSSTPTSSPFF
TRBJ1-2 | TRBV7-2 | CASSLQGVYGYTF
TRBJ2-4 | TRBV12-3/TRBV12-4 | CASSLRTSGLSKVKNIQYF
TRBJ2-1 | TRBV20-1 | CSASGGPTNYNEQFF
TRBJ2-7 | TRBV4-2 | CASSQDARAGSYEQYF
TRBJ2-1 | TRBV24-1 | CATASGGSYNEQFF
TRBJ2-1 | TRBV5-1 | CASSLETSGAGNNEQFF
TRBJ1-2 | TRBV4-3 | CASSQGSRYGYTF
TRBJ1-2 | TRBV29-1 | CSVGEGFGYTF
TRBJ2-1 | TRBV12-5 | CASGSSSYNEQFF
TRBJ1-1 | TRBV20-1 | CSGGRGRDTEAFF
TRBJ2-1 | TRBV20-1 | CSAQRDRVGDEQFF
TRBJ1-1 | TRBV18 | CASSLTTASNTEAFF
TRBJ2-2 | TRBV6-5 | CASSYRLAGVGGELFF
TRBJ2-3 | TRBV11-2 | CASSLDPAGGGTDTQYF
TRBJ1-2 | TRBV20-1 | CSARWQSTNYGYTF
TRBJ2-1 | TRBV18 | CASSPRQGDYEQFF
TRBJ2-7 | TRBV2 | CASRRVNEQYF
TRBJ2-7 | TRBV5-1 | CASSPGLAGIREQYF
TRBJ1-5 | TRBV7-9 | CASGGGGGQPQHF
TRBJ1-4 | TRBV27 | CASRRATDREKLFF
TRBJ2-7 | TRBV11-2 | CASSFRERETGTSGSQQYF
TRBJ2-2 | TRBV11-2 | CASSRGVTGELFF
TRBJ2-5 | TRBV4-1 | CATAKGAAGGGETQYF